The 23 T cell receptor beta chains below were found in one sample sequenced in a study of blood T cell repertoires in COVID-19. Repertoires were generated with immunoSEQ multiplex PCR, while TCRdb's copy carries only in-frame clones and drops some. The table lists nearly 55,000 clones, roughly nine tenths of them singletons, with approximately 6.6% in the top ten. Material: peripheral blood. The source is a woman aged 60-75 years with active or convalescent COVID-19.

V is TRBV7-9 and J is TRBJ1-4; the D gene is possibly TRBD1 (5 bases). V gave up 2 bases and J gave up 3 bases, with 10 bases separating them. CDR1 and CDR2 from the germline V gene are SEHNR and FQNEAQ (reference sequence). The CDR3 contains 15 residues. CDR3 amino acids: CASSLTAGANEKLFF. The CDR3 region has the DNA TGTGCCAGCAGCTTAACTGCGGGGGCTAATGAAAAACTGTTTTTT.

The chain recombines TRBV28 with TRBJ1-1, with 11 bases identical to TRBD1. The CDR3 is made up of 17 amino acids. Germline lookup yields CDR1 MDHEN and CDR2 SYDVKM. J was trimmed by 6 bases and V by 2 bases; bases with no gene match: 11. The DNA for the CDR3 is TGTGCCAGCAGTTTAACCGGGACAGGGGGAATAGGGGCTGAAGCTTTCTTT. Its protein is CASSLTGTGGIGAEAFF.

The chain is built from TRBV19 and TRBJ1-5; D is perhaps TRBD1 (5 bases). The V and J ends lost 3 bases and 5 bases respectively, with 14 bases between them. The CDR3 runs to 15 residues. Germline CDR1 and CDR2: LNHDA and SQIVND (reference sequence). In DNA, the CDR3 is TGTGCCAGTAGTATTTGGGGCCCCAGGGATCAGCCCCAGCATTTT. It yields the protein CASSIWGPRDQPQHF. Full variable domain (rest looked up from reference TRBV19 and TRBJ1-5): DGGITQSPKYLFRKEGQNVTLSCEQNLNHDAMYWYRQDPGQGLRLIYYSQIVNDFQKGDIAEGYSVSREKKESFPLTVTSAQKNPTAFYLCASSIWGPRDQPQHFGDGTRLSIL.

V and J are TRBV6-1 and TRBJ2-5, with TRBD1 identical over 8 bases. Trimming cost V 1 base and J 5 bases; bases outside gene matches: 9. Per the germline V gene, CDR1 is MNHNS and CDR2 is SASEGT. CDR3 length: 16 residues. CDR3 loop: CASSEVRPGGGETQYF. The CDR3 bases are TGTGCCAGCAGTGAAGTTAGGCCAGGGGGCGGTGAGACCCAGTACTTC.

V gene TRBV9 combines with J gene TRBJ1-2; D is perhaps TRBD1 (6 bases). This CDR3 spans 15 amino acids. Germline values: CDR1 SGDLS, CDR2 YYNGEE. V was trimmed by 0 bases and J by 4 bases, leaving 13 bases between them. The CDR3 coding sequence is TGTGCCAGCAGCGTAGAAGGCAGGGGAGCCTATGGCTACACCTTC. Protein sequence: CASSVEGRGAYGYTF.

The CDR3 sequence is CASRRTSGGNEQFF. In DNA form, the CDR3 reads TGTGCCAGCAGACGGACTAGCGGGGGGAATGAGCAGTTCTTC. This chain uses TRBV7-8 with TRBJ2-1; 14 bases fit TRBD2. Germline values: CDR1 SGHVS, CDR2 FQNEAQ. With V trimmed by 6 bases and J by 7 bases, 2 bases remained unmatched. The CDR3 runs to 14 residues.

The V call is TRBV5-1, the J call TRBJ2-3, with TRBD2 matching 12 bases. V lost 3 bases to trimming and J lost 4 bases; unmatched junction nucleotides: 6. This CDR3 has 16 residues. CDR1 is SGHRS, CDR2 YFSETQ, per germline. The chain's CDR3 is CASSSGLAGRPDTQYF. The CDR3 DNA sequence: TGCGCCAGCAGCTCCGGACTAGCGGGGAGGCCAGATACGCAGTATTTT.

V gene TRBV5-8 combines with J gene TRBJ1-5; 7 bases are a match to TRBD1. The V and J ends lost 2 bases and 6 bases, in that order; junction bases with no gene match: 17. The CDR3 has 18 residues. In germline, CDR1 is SGHTS, CDR2 YDEGEE. The CDR3 sequence is CASSLGLKTGRVGQPQHF. The CDR3 nucleotides read TGTGCCAGCAGCTTAGGCCTGAAGACAGGGAGAGTAGGTCAGCCCCAGCATTTT.

The chain couples TRBV7-2 to TRBJ2-1; 11 bases line up with TRBD2. V lost 1 base, J lost 9 bases, and 5 bases stayed unmatched. Per germline, CDR1 SGHTA and CDR2 FQGNSA. The CDR3 sequence is 15 residues long. CDR3 loop: CASSLGLAGWVEQFF. The CDR3 coding sequence is TGTGCCAGCAGCTTAGGACTAGCGGGATGGGTTGAGCAGTTCTTC.

The CDR3, as DNA: TGTGCCAGCAGCCGACTTAGCGGGGGGGAAGCAGATACGCAGTATTTT. Protein sequence: CASSRLSGGEADTQYF. This chain joins TRBV5-6 and TRBJ2-3; TRBD2 agrees at 11 bases. Trimming removed 4 bases from V and 4 bases from J; junction bases left unmatched: 8. The CDR3 contains 16 residues. Germline CDR1 reads SGHDT; CDR2 reads YYEEEE.

The V call is TRBV28, the J call TRBJ1-2; the D gene is possibly TRBD1 (5 bases). CDR1 and CDR2 (germline): MDHEN, SYDVKM. The V and J ends lost 10 bases and 7 bases respectively, with 16 bases between them. The CDR3 length is 12 residues. CDR3 bases: TGTGCCACCTCCCAACAGGTTTCTGGCTACACCTTC. It translates to CATSQQVSGYTF.

This chain connects TRBV24-1 to TRBJ1-5, with D unclear. Deletions cut 3 bases from V and 9 bases from J, with 11 bases between. CDR3 size: 13 residues. CDR1 and CDR2 (germline): KGHDR, SFDVKD. The CDR3 region is CATSDRRAGPQHF. Here the CDR3 DNA reads TGTGCCACCAGTGATAGACGCGCGGGGCCCCAGCATTTT.

V is TRBV11-2 and J is TRBJ1-6; TRBD1 matches 9 bases. The V gene end was trimmed by 5 bases and the J gene end by 3 bases; junction bases not matched to a gene: 11. The CDR3 extends over 18 amino acids. CDR1 is SGHAT, CDR2 FQNNGV, per germline. The CDR3 DNA follows: TGTGCCAGCAGCCAGGGACAGGGTGTGGTGTACTATAATTCACCCCTCCACTTT. Translated, it gives CASSQGQGVVYYNSPLHF.

This chain links TRBV27 with TRBJ1-6; D is unclear. The ends were cut back, 7 bases at V and 4 bases at J, with 17 bases in the middle. This CDR3 has 16 amino acids. Per the germline V gene, CDR1 is MNHEY and CDR2 is SMNVEV (reference sequence). CDR3 protein: CASKPGITPYNSPLHF. For the CDR3, the DNA is TGTGCCAGCAAACCCGGGATCACACCATATAATTCACCCCTCCACTTT.

The J gene is TRBJ2-1, the V gene TRBV4-3; 7 bases map to TRBD2. The V gene's germline CDR1 is LGHNA and CDR2 YSLEER. J gave up 7 bases and V 1 base, and 4 bases lay outside the gene matches. This CDR3 comprises 14 residues. The CDR3 sequence: CASSQGLAENEQFF. The CDR3 nucleotides read TGCGCCAGCAGCCAAGGGCTAGCGGAAAATGAGCAGTTCTTC.

V and J are TRBV9 and TRBJ1-5, with TRBD1 matching 8 bases. The J segment lost 5 bases and the V segment lost 3 bases, leaving 4 bases of the junction unmatched. The CDR3 is 14 amino acids. CDR1 and CDR2 (germline): SGDLS, YYNGEE. CDR3 residues: CASSAGQGHQPQHF. In nucleotides, the CDR3 is TGTGCCAGCAGCGCAGGACAGGGTCATCAGCCCCAGCATTTT.

The chain is built from TRBV28 and TRBJ1-1, with no clear D. Trimming removed 2 bases at V and 4 bases at J, with 8 bases between. The germline CDR1 and CDR2 sequences are MDHEN and SYDVKM. CDR3 size: 13 residues. The CDR3 nucleotides read TGTGCCAGCAGTTTACCCACGGGCACTGAAGCTTTCTTT. Residues: CASSLPTGTEAFF.

This clone was seen just once. The chain carries TRBV7-2 and TRBJ2-2, with TRBD1 identical over 7 bases. J was trimmed by 8 bases and V by 4 bases; bases with no gene match: 7. Germline V gene lookup returns CDR1 SGHTA and CDR2 FQGNSA. The CDR3 loop spans 14 amino acids. Written as DNA, the CDR3 is TGTGCCAGCAGCTCTACAGGGGTTTCAGGGGAGCTGTTTTTT. Its translation is CASSSTGVSGELFF.

This clone has just one count. The V and J genes are TRBV6-4 and TRBJ2-7; possibly TRBD2 for D (6 bases). V shed 3 bases and J shed 3 bases, with 12 bases lying between them. Germline values: CDR1 MRHNA, CDR2 SNTAGT. This CDR3 contains 14 residues. CDR3 nucleotides: TGTGCCAGCAGTGAAGGAGGGGCCGGCTACGAGCAGTACTTC. It is translated as CASSEGGAGYEQYF.

The rearrangement uses TRBV25-1 and TRBJ2-7, with TRBD2 matching 7 bases. The CDR3 has 14 amino acids. The V gene end was trimmed by 4 bases and the J gene end by 0 bases; junction bases not matched to a gene: 3. The germline V gene has CDR1 MGHDK and CDR2 SYGVNS. The CDR3 here is CASSGLAYSYEQYF. DNA for the CDR3: TGTGCCAGCAGTGGACTAGCTTACTCCTACGAGCAGTACTTC.

This clone came up once. The chain is built from TRBV28 and TRBJ1-5; no clear D. In germline, CDR1 is MDHEN, CDR2 SYDVKM. V lost 4 bases to trimming and J lost 5 bases, with 12 bases between them. The CDR3 is 14 amino acids. CDR3 sequence: CASSSGGLYQPQHF. DNA for the CDR3: TGTGCCAGCAGTTCGGGAGGGCTATATCAGCCCCAGCATTTT.

This chain uses TRBV7-2 with TRBJ1-4; maybe TRBD1 (5 bases). Germline V gene data show CDR1 as SGHTA and CDR2 as FQGNSA. The CDR3 sequence is 15 residues long. V dropped 1 base and J dropped 7 bases, with 13 bases sitting between them. The CDR3 sequence: CASSLEALGGEKLFF. CDR3 nucleotide sequence: TGTGCCAGCAGCTTAGAGGCCCTCGGGGGTGAAAAACTGTTTTTT.

V is TRBV28 and J is TRBJ2-7, with unresolved D. CDR3 length equals 13 residues. Germline CDR1 is MDHEN and CDR2 is SYDVKM. V lost 3 bases and J lost 0, with 6 bases in between. The CDR3 DNA reads TGTGCCAGCAGTTTCGGGTTCTCCTACGAGCAGTACTTC. It codes for CASSFGFSYEQYF.